The rows below give T cell receptor beta chains drawn from one sample of a study of T cells after yellow fever vaccination. TCRdb reprocessed the 5' RACE reads with MiXCR, giving one entry per CDR3 protein. Among 350,000 to 450,000 distinct CDR3 sequences listed, around a sixth were seen once. The source material was PBMCs, sampled before the yellow fever booster vaccination. Receptors originate from a young man who received the YFV17D yellow fever vaccine. The CDR3 runs from the conserved cysteine through the conserved F or W. D genes are given only for firm matches. Clone size is given for some rows only: seen once, a few or many times, or a class if the clone is expanded.

size: .
V: TRBV19
D: .
J: TRBJ2-2
CDR3: CASSIEGRGGELFF
DNA: TGTGCCAGTAGTATCGAGGGACGGGGCGGGGAGCTGTTTTTT

size: many
V: TRBV5-1
D: .
J: TRBJ2-5
CDR3: CASRGEGQETQYF
DNA: TGCGCCAGTCGGGGTGAGGGGCAAGAGACCCAGTACTTC

size: .
V: TRBV7-9
D: .
J: TRBJ2-1
CDR3: CASTNFRQEMF
DNA: TGTGCCAGCACCAATTTCCGACAGGAGATGTTC

size: few
V: TRBV11-2
D: .
J: TRBJ2-2
CDR3: CASSLYLDIMLFF
DNA: TGTGCCAGCAGCTTATATTTAGACATCATGTTGTTTTTT

size: few
V: TRBV7-3
D: .
J: TRBJ1-5
CDR3: CASSFIRVNQPQHF
DNA: TGTGCCAGCAGCTTTATCAGAGTTAATCAGCCCCAGCATTTT

size: .
V: TRBV7-9
D: .
J: TRBJ1-1
CDR3: CASSLEREVNTEAFF
DNA: TGTGCCAGCAGCTTAGAGAGGGAGGTTAACACTGAAGCTTTCTTT

size: few
V: TRBV3-1
D: .
J: TRBJ1-2
CDR3: CASSLQGQGGYTF
DNA: TGTGCCAGCAGCCTGCAGGGTCAGGGTGGCTACACCTTC

size: few
V: TRBV7-3
D: .
J: TRBJ2-1
CDR3: CASSFGAYNEQFF
DNA: TGTGCCAGCAGCTTCGGGGCATACAATGAGCAGTTCTTC

size: few
V: TRBV29-1
D: .
J: TRBJ1-1
CDR3: CSVDQGSWTEAFF
DNA: TGCAGCGTAGACCAGGGGTCCTGGACTGAAGCTTTCTTT

size: many
V: TRBV11-2
D: TRBD1
J: TRBJ2-7
CDR3: CASSRTGWEQYF
DNA: TGTGCCAGCAGCCGGACAGGGTGGGAGCAGTACTTC

size: few
V: TRBV18
D: TRBD2
J: TRBJ2-7
CDR3: CASSLSGIVEEQYF
DNA: TGTGCCAGCTCACTTAGCGGGATTGTTGAGGAGCAGTACTTC

size: .
V: TRBV29-1
D: .
J: TRBJ1-2
CDR3: CSVRQLHGYTF
DNA: TGCAGCGTTCGGCAGCTCCATGGCTACACCTTC

size: few
V: TRBV12-3/TRBV12-4
D: .
J: TRBJ2-5
CDR3: CASSRTEWGQETQYF
DNA: TGTGCCAGCAGCCGGACGGAATGGGGTCAAGAGACCCAGTACTTC

size: few
V: TRBV7-9
D: .
J: TRBJ1-2
CDR3: CASSLGATGDVYGYTF
DNA: TGTGCCAGCAGCTTGGGGGCAACGGGGGATGTCTATGGCTACACCTTC

size: .
V: TRBV28
D: .
J: TRBJ1-1
CDR3: CASSLAGQPRTEAFF
DNA: TGTGCCAGCAGCCTTGCTGGACAGCCAAGAACTGAAGCTTTCTTT

size: few
V: TRBV24-1
D: .
J: TRBJ1-4
CDR3: CATSDYKGAGAEKLFF
DNA: TGTGCCACCAGTGATTACAAGGGCGCGGGAGCTGAAAAACTGTTTTTT

size: few
V: TRBV9
D: .
J: TRBJ1-5
CDR3: CASSVGASGNQPQHF
DNA: TGTGCCAGCAGCGTAGGGGCTTCGGGCAATCAGCCCCAGCATTTT

size: .
V: TRBV20-1
D: .
J: TRBJ1-2
CDR3: CSPTGQGLGYGYTF
DNA: TGCAGCCCAACCGGGCAGGGGCTAGGCTATGGCTACACCTTC

size: few
V: TRBV7-3
D: .
J: TRBJ1-1
CDR3: CASSEGRNTEAFF
DNA: TGTGCCAGCAGCGAGGGCAGGAACACTGAAGCTTTCTTT

size: .
V: TRBV20-1
D: .
J: TRBJ2-4
CDR3: CSARKGNIQYF
DNA: TGCAGTGCTAGAAAAGGAAACATTCAGTACTTC

size: few
V: TRBV5-1
D: TRBD2
J: TRBJ2-1
CDR3: CASSFSSGAYNEQFF
DNA: TGCGCCAGCAGCTTTTCTAGCGGGGCCTACAATGAGCAGTTCTTC

size: few
V: TRBV7-3
D: .
J: TRBJ2-3
CDR3: CASSTGVRDTQYF
DNA: TGTGCCAGCAGCACGGGGGTGCGGGATACGCAGTATTTT

size: .
V: TRBV5-1
D: .
J: TRBJ1-1
CDR3: CASSLIAPGDTEAFF
DNA: TGCGCCAGCAGCTTGATCGCCCCAGGGGACACTGAAGCTTTCTTT

size: .
V: TRBV4-3
D: .
J: TRBJ2-7
CDR3: CASSPQPGAYEQYF
DNA: TGCGCCAGCAGCCCCCAACCAGGGGCCTACGAGCAGTACTTC

size: .
V: TRBV30
D: TRBD1
J: TRBJ2-2
CDR3: CAWTGGGGELFF
DNA: TGTGCCTGGACAGGGGGTGGCGGGGAGCTGTTTTTT

size: many
V: TRBV11-2
D: .
J: TRBJ2-2
CDR3: CASSRTSSNTGELFF
DNA: TGTGCCAGCAGCAGAACTAGCTCTAACACCGGGGAGCTGTTTTTT

size: .
V: TRBV15
D: .
J: TRBJ2-7
CDR3: CATRESRGGYEQYF
DNA: TGTGCCACCAGGGAATCAAGAGGGGGCTACGAGCAGTACTTC

size: few
V: TRBV15
D: .
J: TRBJ2-1
CDR3: CATSRGREVYNEQFF
DNA: TGTGCCACCAGCAGAGGGAGGGAAGTCTACAATGAGCAGTTCTTC

size: .
V: TRBV12-3/TRBV12-4
D: TRBD2
J: TRBJ2-5
CDR3: CASSPGTLGRETQYF
DNA: TGTGCCAGCAGCCCGGGCACCCTCGGGAGGGAGACCCAGTACTTC

size: .
V: TRBV27
D: TRBD2
J: TRBJ2-3
CDR3: CASSLYRGEVTDTQYF
DNA: TGTGCCAGCAGTTTATACCGGGGGGAGGTCACAGATACGCAGTATTTT

size: .
V: TRBV27
D: .
J: TRBJ2-5
CDR3: CASSFVGTQETQYF
DNA: TGTGCCAGCAGTTTCGTCGGAACCCAAGAGACCCAGTACTTC

size: few
V: TRBV4-3
D: .
J: TRBJ2-3
CDR3: CASSQETRTDTQYF
DNA: TGCGCCAGCAGCCAAGAAACCAGGACGGATACGCAGTATTTT

size: .
V: TRBV18
D: TRBD1
J: TRBJ2-7
CDR3: CASSPTTGGYEQYF
DNA: TGTGCCAGCTCACCAACGACAGGGGGCTACGAGCAGTACTTC

size: .
V: TRBV2
D: TRBD1
J: TRBJ1-4
CDR3: CASSVQGARGKLFF
DNA: TGTGCCAGCAGTGTACAGGGGGCCCGGGGAAAACTGTTTTTT

size: .
V: TRBV7-2
D: TRBD2
J: TRBJ2-5
CDR3: CASSQTSGGQETQYF
DNA: TGTGCCAGCAGCCAGACGAGCGGGGGACAAGAGACCCAGTACTTC

size: .
V: TRBV7-8
D: TRBD2
J: TRBJ2-5
CDR3: CASSLGLAGGWETQYF
DNA: TGTGCCAGCAGCTTAGGACTAGCGGGGGGGTGGGAGACCCAGTACTTC

size: .
V: TRBV12-3/TRBV12-4
D: .
J: TRBJ1-6
CDR3: CASSPRDGSPLHF
DNA: TGTGCCAGCAGTCCCCGGGACGGATCGCCCCTCCACTTT

size: .
V: TRBV6-1
D: TRBD2
J: TRBJ2-5
CDR3: CANSGGGQETQYF
DNA: TGTGCCAACAGCGGGGGAGGGCAAGAGACCCAGTACTTC

size: few
V: TRBV12-3/TRBV12-4
D: .
J: TRBJ1-1
CDR3: CASSLRSGSMNTEAFF
DNA: TGTGCCAGCAGTTTAAGGTCGGGGAGCATGAACACTGAAGCTTTCTTT

size: .
V: TRBV7-9
D: TRBD2
J: TRBJ2-5
CDR3: CASSSIKGLPRETQYF
DNA: TGTGCCAGCAGCTCAATTAAGGGACTACCAAGGGAGACCCAGTACTTC

size: few
V: TRBV7-2
D: .
J: TRBJ1-2
CDR3: CASSPDYGYTF
DNA: TGTGCCAGCAGCCCGGACTATGGCTACACCTTC

size: few
V: TRBV11-2
D: TRBD2
J: TRBJ2-3
CDR3: CASRWTRLAGGSGQYF
DNA: TGTGCCAGCAGATGGACTCGACTAGCGGGGGGGTCGGGGCAGTATTTT

size: .
V: TRBV7-3
D: .
J: TRBJ2-5
CDR3: CASSQTGTEETQYF
DNA: TGTGCCAGCAGTCAGACTGGGACTGAAGAGACCCAGTACTTC

size: .
V: TRBV29-1
D: TRBD1
J: TRBJ2-3
CDR3: CSVNPCCRDRGNKDTQYF
DNA: TGCAGCGTGAACCCTTGCTGCCGGGACAGGGGGAATAAGGATACGCAGTATTTT

size: many
V: TRBV20-1
D: TRBD1
J: TRBJ1-2
CDR3: CSAPTFDRAYGYTF
DNA: TGCAGTGCACCGACCTTTGACAGGGCCTATGGCTACACCTTC

size: .
V: TRBV20-1
D: TRBD1
J: TRBJ2-1
CDR3: CSARGPRTGHNEQFF
DNA: TGCAGTGCTAGAGGTCCACGGACAGGGCACAATGAGCAGTTCTTC

size: few
V: TRBV3-1
D: .
J: TRBJ2-1
CDR3: CASSQYSHNEQFF
DNA: TGTGCCAGCAGCCAATATAGCCACAATGAGCAGTTCTTC

size: few
V: TRBV7-3
D: .
J: TRBJ2-1
CDR3: CASSTDRSSYNEQFF
DNA: TGTGCCAGCAGCACGGACCGGAGCTCCTACAATGAGCAGTTCTTC

size: few
V: TRBV18
D: .
J: TRBJ2-3
CDR3: CASSPSSPDTQYF
DNA: TGTGCCAGCTCACCCTCTAGCCCAGATACGCAGTATTTT

size: once
V: TRBV7-6
D: TRBD1
J: TRBJ2-3
CDR3: CASSKTGGGLDTQYF
DNA: TGTGCCAGCAGCAAGACAGGGGGCGGGTTGGATACGCAGTATTTT

size: few
V: TRBV7-6
D: .
J: TRBJ2-1
CDR3: CASSLERGGLDRQFF
DNA: TGTGCCAGCAGCTTAGAAAGAGGAGGGCTTGACCGGCAGTTCTTC

size: .
V: TRBV4-1
D: TRBD1
J: TRBJ2-7
CDR3: CASSPLTGLDYEQYF
DNA: TGCGCCAGCAGCCCCTTGACAGGGTTGGACTACGAGCAGTACTTC

size: .
V: TRBV24-1
D: TRBD1
J: TRBJ2-3
CDR3: CATAFGTGVADTQYF
DNA: TGTGCCACCGCTTTTGGGACAGGGGTGGCAGATACGCAGTATTTT

size: few
V: TRBV29-1
D: TRBD1
J: TRBJ1-2
CDR3: CSVDAGQGYGYTF
DNA: TGCAGCGTTGATGCGGGACAGGGGTATGGCTACACCTTC

size: .
V: TRBV4-2
D: .
J: TRBJ1-4
CDR3: CASSQEPGSHEKLFF
DNA: TGTGCCAGCAGCCAAGAACCGGGCAGCCATGAAAAACTGTTTTTT

size: few
V: TRBV20-1
D: TRBD1
J: TRBJ2-3
CDR3: CSATLTGEIDTQYF
DNA: TGCAGTGCCACCTTGACAGGGGAAATAGATACGCAGTATTTT

size: .
V: TRBV9
D: .
J: TRBJ2-3
CDR3: CASSVEGAPVDTQYF
DNA: TGTGCCAGCAGCGTAGAAGGGGCCCCTGTAGATACGCAGTATTTT

size: few
V: TRBV29-1
D: TRBD1
J: TRBJ1-3
CDR3: CSVVSPRGLGNTIYF
DNA: TGCAGCGTTGTGTCCCCGAGGGGGCTCGGAAACACCATATATTTT

size: few
V: TRBV4-3
D: .
J: TRBJ2-3
CDR3: CASSQEIRRDTQYF
DNA: TGCGCCAGCAGCCAAGAGATCCGGAGGGATACGCAGTATTTT

size: .
V: TRBV9
D: TRBD2
J: TRBJ2-2
CDR3: CASSGGTSGTTGELFF
DNA: TGTGCCAGCAGCGGAGGAACTAGCGGGACCACCGGGGAGCTGTTTTTT